This T cell receptor (beta chain) was obtained from a study of blood T cell repertoires in COVID-19. Germline loops: CDR1 SGHVS, CDR2 FNYEAQ. Unmatched junction bases numbered 7, after V lost 1 base and J lost 10 bases. The CDR3 extends over 15 amino acids. Per the study methods: From reference gene primer amplification, estimates of nucleated cell counts were derived. Sequenced by immunoSEQ multiplex PCR; TCRdb stores in-frame clones only, minus some. That table furnishes V, J and clone size, whereas the DNA furnished D and trimming. The data contain roughly 230,000 clones, around 92% of them singletons. Each participant's cohort was designated according to participant-reported clinical history.

The chain couples TRBV7-6 to TRBJ2-1; 10 positions match TRBD1. The source is a woman in her 30s with acute COVID-19. Sequencing used PBMCs or T cells enriched from blood (not recorded which). The CDR3 DNA sequence: TGTGCCAGCAGCTTAGGAGGGACAGGGGTCGGCGAGCAGTTCTTC. As protein: CASSLGGTGVGEQFF.